This is a list of T cell receptor beta chains from one sample in a study of blood T cells in healthy people across ages. MiXCR was run by TCRdb on the 5' RACE reads, yielding one entry per CDR3 protein. This table has about 930,000 distinct CDR3 sequences, 25% to 35% appearing once. Another study also made use of these data, one on T cells of mothers and their children.

Sequenced: blood. The source of these receptors is a woman aged 35 to 49 in good health. Each CDR3 is given with its conserved first and last residue. The order of the fields is CDR3 length, clone size, J gene, V gene, D gene, CDR3 protein, CDR3 DNA. D genes are given only for firm matches. Expanded clones are given a class, and other clones once, few, many or no size at all.

>16|-|TRBJ2-1|TRBV11-3|TRBD1
CASSQGTGKNYNEQFF
TGTGCCAGCAGCCAAGGGACAGGGAAAAACTACAATGAGCAGTTCTTC
>18|few|TRBJ2-5|TRBV11-2|TRBD1
CASRPGRGQGALVETQYF
TGTGCCAGCAGGCCCGGCCGGGGACAGGGGGCGTTGGTAGAGACCCAGTACTTC
>16|-|TRBJ2-2|TRBV5-6|-
CASSLDGAGVAGELFF
TGTGCCAGCAGCTTGGATGGGGCAGGGGTAGCCGGGGAGCTGTTTTTT
>16|few|TRBJ1-5|TRBV2|-
CASSEEPTDSGQPQHF
TGTGCCAGCAGTGAAGAGCCGACGGACTCGGGTCAGCCCCAGCATTTT
>13|-|TRBJ1-2|TRBV27|TRBD1
CASSFRDSRGYTF
TGTGCCAGCAGTTTTAGGGACAGCCGTGGCTACACCTTC
>16|-|TRBJ1-1|TRBV12-3/TRBV12-4|-
CASSLGGTRRNTEAFF
TGTGCCAGCAGTTTAGGGGGGACCCGGCGGAACACTGAAGCTTTCTTT
>14|-|TRBJ1-1|TRBV6-4|-
CASKNGQMNTEAFF
TGTGCCAGCAAAAACGGACAGATGAACACTGAAGCTTTCTTT
>13|few|TRBJ1-1|TRBV20-1|-
CSARGEPDTEAFF
TGCAGTGCTAGAGGAGAGCCGGACACTGAAGCTTTCTTT
>16|many|TRBJ2-1|TRBV9|-
CASSVDGGSSYNEQFF
TGTGCCAGCAGCGTAGACGGAGGGAGCTCCTACAATGAGCAGTTCTTC
>14|few|TRBJ1-4|TRBV6-6|TRBD1
CASSYGDSNEKLFF
TGTGCCAGCAGTTACGGGGACAGCAATGAAAAACTGTTTTTT
>14|-|TRBJ2-7|TRBV5-1|-
CASSLVAGGGEQYF
TGCGCCAGCAGCTTGGTGGCAGGGGGAGGAGAGCAGTACTTC
>14|-|TRBJ2-5|TRBV7-2|-
CASSFSRGDETQYF
TGTGCCAGCAGCTTCTCGCGGGGTGATGAGACCCAGTACTTC
>14|few|TRBJ2-1|TRBV2|-
CASSEGQGGHEQFF
TGTGCCAGCAGTGAAGGTCAGGGGGGTCATGAGCAGTTCTTC
>14|few|TRBJ1-2|TRBV24-1|-
CATSDLGQENGYTF
TGTGCCACCAGTGATTTAGGGCAGGAGAATGGCTACACCTTC
>13|-|TRBJ1-5|TRBV20-1|TRBD1
CSARWDSNQPRHF
TGCAGTGCTAGGTGGGACAGCAATCAGCCCCGGCATTTT
>16|-|TRBJ2-1|TRBV3-1|-
CASSQVLDDSYNEQFF
TGTGCCAGCAGCCAAGTTCTAGACGACTCCTACAATGAGCAGTTCTTC
>11|many|TRBJ1-1|TRBV30|-
CAWSTSGEAFF
TGTGCCTGGAGCACCTCCGGTGAAGCTTTCTTT
>18|few|TRBJ1-2|TRBV7-9|-
CASSLRPGQRITNYGYTF
TGTGCCAGCAGCCTCCGCCCGGGACAACGCATAACTAACTATGGCTACACCTTC
>14|few|TRBJ1-2|TRBV14|TRBD1
CASGPPGTGFGYTF
TGTGCCAGCGGCCCCCCAGGGACAGGATTTGGCTACACCTTC
>12|few|TRBJ2-7|TRBV29-1|TRBD2
CSVPGGRGEQYF
TGCAGCGTCCCGGGGGGGCGAGGCGAGCAGTACTTC
>15|few|TRBJ1-1|TRBV6-5|TRBD1
CASSYSHRGQTEAFF
TGTGCCAGCAGTTACTCGCACAGGGGGCAAACTGAAGCTTTCTTT
>16|few|TRBJ1-5|TRBV6-2/TRBV6-3|TRBD1
CASSTPTTGINQPQHF
TGTGCCAGCAGTACCCCGACGACAGGGATCAATCAGCCCCAGCATTTT
>12|-|TRBJ2-3|TRBV29-1|-
CSVERFTDTQYF
TGCAGCGTTGAGCGGTTTACAGATACGCAGTATTTT
>14|few|TRBJ2-1|TRBV20-1|TRBD1
CSAPKGGTGNEQFF
TGCAGTGCCCCTAAGGGGGGGACAGGGAATGAGCAGTTCTTC
>14|medium-sized|TRBJ2-3|TRBV6-4|TRBD2
CASSELAGADTQYF
TGTGCCAGCAGTGAACTAGCGGGCGCAGATACGCAGTATTTT
>18|few|TRBJ2-1|TRBV24-1|TRBD1
CTTSDSTAGTGSLNEQFF
TGTACCACCAGTGATTCCACCGCCGGGACAGGGTCACTCAATGAGCAGTTCTTC
>13|-|TRBJ1-2|TRBV18|-
CASSAQPDYGYTF
TGTGCCAGCTCTGCGCAGCCTGACTATGGCTACACCTTC
>15|many|TRBJ1-5|TRBV27|-
CASSFRPTGIQPQHF
TGTGCCAGCAGTTTCCGCCCAACAGGGATTCAGCCCCAGCATTTT
>14|-|TRBJ1-5|TRBV7-9|-
CASSSDRTHQPQHF
TGTGCCAGCAGCTCCGACAGGACCCATCAGCCCCAGCATTTT
>16|few|TRBJ2-3|TRBV7-2|TRBD2
CASSLDPGRARNTQYF
TGTGCCAGCAGCTTAGACCCTGGGAGGGCCAGGAATACGCAGTATTTT
>15|few|TRBJ2-1|TRBV3-1|TRBD2
CASSPQGTSFFEQFF
TGTGCCAGCAGCCCGCAAGGGACTAGTTTTTTTGAGCAGTTCTTC
>16|-|TRBJ2-4|TRBV7-2|TRBD2
CASSPSGGAVYNEQYF
TGTGCCAGCAGCCCCAGCGGGGGGGCTGTGTACAATGAGCAGTACTTC
>14|-|TRBJ2-7|TRBV2|-
CASSDQLVYYEQYF
TGTGCCAGCAGCGACCAACTTGTGTACTACGAGCAGTACTTC